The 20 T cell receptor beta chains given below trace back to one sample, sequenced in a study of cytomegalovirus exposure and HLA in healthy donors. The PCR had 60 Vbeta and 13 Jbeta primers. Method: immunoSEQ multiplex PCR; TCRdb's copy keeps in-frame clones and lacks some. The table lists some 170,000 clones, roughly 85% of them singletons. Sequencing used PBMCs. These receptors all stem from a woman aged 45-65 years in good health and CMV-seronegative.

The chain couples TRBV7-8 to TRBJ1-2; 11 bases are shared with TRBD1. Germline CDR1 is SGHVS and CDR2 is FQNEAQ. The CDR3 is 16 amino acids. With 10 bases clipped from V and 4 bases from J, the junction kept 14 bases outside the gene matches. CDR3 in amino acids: CAISLTGTGGTYGYTF. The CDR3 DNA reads TGTGCCATTTCGCTGACCGGGACAGGGGGAACCTATGGCTACACCTTC.

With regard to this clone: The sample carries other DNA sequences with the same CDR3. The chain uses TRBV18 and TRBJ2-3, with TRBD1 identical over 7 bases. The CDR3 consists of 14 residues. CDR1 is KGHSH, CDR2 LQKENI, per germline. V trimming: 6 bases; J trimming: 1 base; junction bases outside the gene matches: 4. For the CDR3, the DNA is TGTGCCAGCTCTCCCGACAGGGGCACAGATACGCAGTATTTT. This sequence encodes CASSPDRGTDTQYF.

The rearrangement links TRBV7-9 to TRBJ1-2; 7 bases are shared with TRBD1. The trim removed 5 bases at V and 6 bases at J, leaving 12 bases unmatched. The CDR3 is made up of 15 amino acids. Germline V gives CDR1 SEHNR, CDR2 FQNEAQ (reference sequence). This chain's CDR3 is CASSRGKGAEDGYTF. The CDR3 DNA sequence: TGTGCCAGCAGCCGGGGGAAGGGGGCAGAGGATGGCTACACCTTC.

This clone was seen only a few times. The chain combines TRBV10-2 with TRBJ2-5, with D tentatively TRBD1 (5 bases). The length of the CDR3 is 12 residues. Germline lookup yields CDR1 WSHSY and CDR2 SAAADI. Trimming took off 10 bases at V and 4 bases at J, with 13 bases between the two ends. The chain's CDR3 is CATARVPETQYF. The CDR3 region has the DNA TGCGCCACCGCCAGGGTACCAGAGACCCAGTACTTC.

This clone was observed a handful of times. The CDR3 DNA reads TGTGCCAGCAGTGACTCGATCCTAGCGGGGGAGGAGACCCAGTACTTC. Protein: CASSDSILAGEETQYF. V and J are TRBV6-4 and TRBJ2-5, with 10 bases identical to TRBD2. CDR3 length: 16 residues. Per the germline V gene, CDR1 is MRHNA and CDR2 is SNTAGT. Trimming at V came to 0 bases and at J to 5 bases, leaving 6 bases not matched to a gene.

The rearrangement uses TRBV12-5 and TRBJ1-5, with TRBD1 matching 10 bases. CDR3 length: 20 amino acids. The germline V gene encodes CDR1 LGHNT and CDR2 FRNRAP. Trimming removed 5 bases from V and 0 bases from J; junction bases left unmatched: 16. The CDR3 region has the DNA TGTGCTAGTGGTCAAATTTCTGACAGGGGGCGAAGCTATAGCAATCAGCCCCAGCATTTT. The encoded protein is CASGQISDRGRSYSNQPQHF.

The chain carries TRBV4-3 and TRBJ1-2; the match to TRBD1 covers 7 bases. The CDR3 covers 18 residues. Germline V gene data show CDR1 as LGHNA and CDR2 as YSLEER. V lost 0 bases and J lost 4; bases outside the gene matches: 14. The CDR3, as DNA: TGCGCCAGCAGCCAAGATCGGGAAGCCCGAGACAGGGCCTATGGCTACACCTTC. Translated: CASSQDREARDRAYGYTF.

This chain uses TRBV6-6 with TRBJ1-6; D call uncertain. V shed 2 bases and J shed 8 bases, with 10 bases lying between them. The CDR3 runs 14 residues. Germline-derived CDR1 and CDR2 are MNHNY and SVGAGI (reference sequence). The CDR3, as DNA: TGTGCCAGCAGTTACGACACGGATTATTCACCCCTCCACTTT. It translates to CASSYDTDYSPLHF.

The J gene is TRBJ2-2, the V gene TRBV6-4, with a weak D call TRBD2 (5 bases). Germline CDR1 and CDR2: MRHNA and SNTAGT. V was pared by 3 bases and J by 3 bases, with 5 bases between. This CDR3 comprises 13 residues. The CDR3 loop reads CASSEADTGELFF. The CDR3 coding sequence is TGTGCCAGCAGTGAAGCGGACACCGGGGAGCTGTTTTTT.

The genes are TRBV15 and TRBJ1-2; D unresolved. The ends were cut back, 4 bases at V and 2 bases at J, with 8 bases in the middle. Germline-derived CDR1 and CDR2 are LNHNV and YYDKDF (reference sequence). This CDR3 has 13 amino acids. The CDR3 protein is CATSTPKNYGYTF. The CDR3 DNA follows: TGTGCCACCAGCACCCCCAAAAACTATGGCTACACCTTC.

Here the CDR3 DNA reads TGTGCCAGCAGTGACAGGGGGCTCGAGACCCAGTACTTC. Translating it yields CASSDRGLETQYF. V usage is TRBV2 and J usage is TRBJ2-5; 8 nucleotides match TRBD1. V shed 3 bases and J 5 bases; nucleotides not matched to a gene: 2. CDR3 length: 13 amino acids. Germline assignment: CDR1 SNHLY and CDR2 FYNNEI.

CDR3: CASSHGQGSYEQYF. Written as DNA, the CDR3 is TGTGCCAGTAGTCACGGACAGGGGTCCTACGAGCAGTACTTC. V and J are TRBV19 and TRBJ2-7; 9 nucleotides align to TRBD1. This CDR3 region has 14 residues. Trimming removed 5 bases from V and 1 base from J; junction bases left unmatched: 3. Germline values: CDR1 LNHDA, CDR2 SQIVND (reference sequence).

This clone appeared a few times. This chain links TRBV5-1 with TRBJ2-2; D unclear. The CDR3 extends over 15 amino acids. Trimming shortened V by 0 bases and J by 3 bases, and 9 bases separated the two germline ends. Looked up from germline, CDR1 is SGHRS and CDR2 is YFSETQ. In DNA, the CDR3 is TGCGCCAGCAGCTTGGATAATCCGGACACCGGGGAGCTGTTTTTT. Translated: CASSLDNPDTGELFF.

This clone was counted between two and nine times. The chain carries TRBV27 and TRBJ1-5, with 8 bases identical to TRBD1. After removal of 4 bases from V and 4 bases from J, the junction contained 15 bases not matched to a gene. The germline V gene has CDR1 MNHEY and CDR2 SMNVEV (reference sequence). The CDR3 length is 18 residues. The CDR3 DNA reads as TGTGCCAGCAGTTCTTCCTGGACAGGGACAAGGGGGAATCAGCCCCAGCATTTT. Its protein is CASSSSWTGTRGNQPQHF.

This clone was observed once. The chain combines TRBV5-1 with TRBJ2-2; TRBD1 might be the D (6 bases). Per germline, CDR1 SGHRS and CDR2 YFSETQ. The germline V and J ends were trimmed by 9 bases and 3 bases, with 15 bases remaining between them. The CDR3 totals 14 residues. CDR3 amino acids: CATKTGSDTGELFF. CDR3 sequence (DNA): TGCGCCACCAAAACAGGGTCCGACACCGGGGAGCTGTTTTTT. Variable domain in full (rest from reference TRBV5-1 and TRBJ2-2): KAGVTQTPRYLIKTRGQQVTLSCSPISGHRSVSWYQQTPGQGLQFLFEYFSETQRNKGNFPGRFSGRQFSNSRSEMNVSTLELGDSALYLCATKTGSDTGELFFGEGSRLTVL.

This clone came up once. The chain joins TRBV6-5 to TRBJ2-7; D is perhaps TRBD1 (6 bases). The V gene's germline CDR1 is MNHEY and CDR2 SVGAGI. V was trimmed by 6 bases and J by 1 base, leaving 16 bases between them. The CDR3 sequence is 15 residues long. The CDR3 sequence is CASSPRAGVSYEQYF. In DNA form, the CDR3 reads TGTGCCAGCAGCCCCCGGGCAGGGGTATCCTACGAGCAGTACTTC.

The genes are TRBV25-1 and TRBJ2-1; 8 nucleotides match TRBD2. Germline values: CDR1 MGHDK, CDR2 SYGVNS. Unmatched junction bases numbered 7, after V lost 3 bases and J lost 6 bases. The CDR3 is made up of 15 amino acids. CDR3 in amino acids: CASSEMGAGGNEQFF. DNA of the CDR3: TGTGCCAGCAGTGAGATGGGTGCGGGAGGCAATGAGCAGTTCTTC.

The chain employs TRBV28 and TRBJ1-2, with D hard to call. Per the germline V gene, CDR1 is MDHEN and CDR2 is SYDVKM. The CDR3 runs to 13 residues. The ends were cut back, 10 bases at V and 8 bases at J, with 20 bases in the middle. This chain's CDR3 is CATIRAVVEGYTF. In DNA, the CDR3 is TGTGCCACCATAAGAGCGGTTGTTGAGGGCTACACCTTC.

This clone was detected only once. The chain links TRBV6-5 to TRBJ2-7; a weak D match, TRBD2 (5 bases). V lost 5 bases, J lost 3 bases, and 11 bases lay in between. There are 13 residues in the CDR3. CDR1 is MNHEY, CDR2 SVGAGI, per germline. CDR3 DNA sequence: TGTGCCAGCAGTAGAAGACGGGACTACGAGCAGTACTTC. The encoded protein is CASSRRRDYEQYF.

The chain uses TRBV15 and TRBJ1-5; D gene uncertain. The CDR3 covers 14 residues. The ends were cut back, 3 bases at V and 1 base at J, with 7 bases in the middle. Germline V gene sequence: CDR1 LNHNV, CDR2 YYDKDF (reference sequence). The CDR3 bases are TGTGCCACCAGCAGCGACGGGAGCAATCAGCCCCAGCATTTT. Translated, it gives CATSSDGSNQPQHF.